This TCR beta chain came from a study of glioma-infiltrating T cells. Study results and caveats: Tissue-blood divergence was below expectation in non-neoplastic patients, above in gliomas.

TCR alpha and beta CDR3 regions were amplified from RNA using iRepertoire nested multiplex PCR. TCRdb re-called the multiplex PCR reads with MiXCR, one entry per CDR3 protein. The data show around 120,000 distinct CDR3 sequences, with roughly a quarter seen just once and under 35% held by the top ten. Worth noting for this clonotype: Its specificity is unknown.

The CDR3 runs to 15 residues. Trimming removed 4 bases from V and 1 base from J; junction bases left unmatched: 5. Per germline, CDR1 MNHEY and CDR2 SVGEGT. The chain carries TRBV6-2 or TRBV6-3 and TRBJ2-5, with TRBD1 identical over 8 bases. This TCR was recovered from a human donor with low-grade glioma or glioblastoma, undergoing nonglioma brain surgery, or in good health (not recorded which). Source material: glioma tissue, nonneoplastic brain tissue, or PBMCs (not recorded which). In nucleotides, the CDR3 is TGTGCCAGCAGTTTCATCGGGACAGGCCAAGAGACCCAGTACTTC. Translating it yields CASSFIGTGQETQYF.